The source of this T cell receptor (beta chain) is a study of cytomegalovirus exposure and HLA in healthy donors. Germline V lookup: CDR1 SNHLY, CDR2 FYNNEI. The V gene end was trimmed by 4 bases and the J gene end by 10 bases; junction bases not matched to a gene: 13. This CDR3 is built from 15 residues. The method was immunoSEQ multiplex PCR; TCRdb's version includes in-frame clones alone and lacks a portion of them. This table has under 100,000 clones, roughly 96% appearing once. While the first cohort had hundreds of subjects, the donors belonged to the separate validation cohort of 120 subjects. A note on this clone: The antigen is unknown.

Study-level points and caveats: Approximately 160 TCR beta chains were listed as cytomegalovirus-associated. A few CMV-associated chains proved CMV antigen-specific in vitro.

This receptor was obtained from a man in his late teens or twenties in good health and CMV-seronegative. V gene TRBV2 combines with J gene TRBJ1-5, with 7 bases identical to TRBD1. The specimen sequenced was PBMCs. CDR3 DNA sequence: TGTGCCAGCAGTGTAGGGACAGAGGGTCGTAACCCCCAGCATTTT. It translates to CASSVGTEGRNPQHF.